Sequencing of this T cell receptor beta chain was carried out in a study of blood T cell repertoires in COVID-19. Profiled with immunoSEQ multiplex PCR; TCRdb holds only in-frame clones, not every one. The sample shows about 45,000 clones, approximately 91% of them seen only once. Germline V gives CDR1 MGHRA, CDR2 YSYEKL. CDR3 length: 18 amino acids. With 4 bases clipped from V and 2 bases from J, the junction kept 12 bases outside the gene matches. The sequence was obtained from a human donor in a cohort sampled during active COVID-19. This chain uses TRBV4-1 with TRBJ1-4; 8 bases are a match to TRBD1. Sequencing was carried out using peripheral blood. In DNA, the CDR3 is TGCGCCAGCAGCCTATACCAGACAGGGGTTGCGACTAATGAAAAACTGTTTTTT. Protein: CASSLYQTGVATNEKLFF.